These T cell receptor beta chains were read from a single sample in a study of T cell responses to AZD1222 COVID-19 vaccine. The repertoire was sequenced with immunoSEQ multiplex PCR; TCRdb's copy has only in-frame clones and lacks some. The sample has some 130,000 clones, 92% seen once; the top ten hold less than 3.5%. The source material was peripheral blood, sampled 28 days after the second AZD1222 dose. The receptors were gathered from an adult who received the AZD1222 COVID-19 vaccine. Both conserved end residues are part of each CDR3. Fields, in order: CDR3 DNA, CDR3 protein, J gene, clone size, D gene, V gene. A D gene is named only where the DNA matches it firmly. Clone size is stated in some rows and not others, as once, few, many or a class when expanded.

CDR3nt: TGTGCCAGTAGTATGGGACAGGGGGCGAGCGAGCAGTACTTC
CDR3aa: CASSMGQGASEQYF
j_gene: TRBJ2-7
abundance: .
d_gene: TRBD1
v_gene: TRBV19

CDR3nt: TGTGCCAGCAGCTATTCGTACTACGAGCAGTACTTC
CDR3aa: CASSYSYYEQYF
j_gene: TRBJ2-7
abundance: .
d_gene: .
v_gene: TRBV7-2

CDR3nt: TGTGCCAGCAGCAGGGACACTCTTAACACTGAAGCTTTCTTT
CDR3aa: CASSRDTLNTEAFF
j_gene: TRBJ1-1
abundance: .
d_gene: .
v_gene: TRBV13

CDR3nt: TGTGCCAGCAGCTTGACCCCGGGCGAGCAGTACTTC
CDR3aa: CASSLTPGEQYF
j_gene: TRBJ2-7
abundance: .
d_gene: .
v_gene: TRBV5-6

CDR3nt: TGTGCCAGCAGGGATGACAGGGCCTCGCATTCACCCCTCCACTTT
CDR3aa: CASRDDRASHSPLHF
j_gene: TRBJ1-6
abundance: .
d_gene: TRBD1
v_gene: TRBV6-5

CDR3nt: TGTGCCAGCAGCGAACTCGAGGGGAGGCACCACCAAGAGACCCAGTACTTC
CDR3aa: CASSELEGRHHQETQYF
j_gene: TRBJ2-5
abundance: .
d_gene: .
v_gene: TRBV11-3

CDR3nt: TGCGCCAGCAGCTTGTTACGGACCCGGAACACCGGGGAGCTGTTTTTT
CDR3aa: CASSLLRTRNTGELFF
j_gene: TRBJ2-2
abundance: few
d_gene: .
v_gene: TRBV5-1

CDR3nt: TGTGCCAGCAGCTTAGTCCTAGCAGACTACAATGAGCAGTTCTTC
CDR3aa: CASSLVLADYNEQFF
j_gene: TRBJ2-1
abundance: .
d_gene: .
v_gene: TRBV11-3

CDR3nt: TGTGCCAGCAGCCCAATTTATCTAGCAAGAGGGGAGCAGTTCTTC
CDR3aa: CASSPIYLARGEQFF
j_gene: TRBJ2-1
abundance: .
d_gene: .
v_gene: TRBV7-9

CDR3nt: TGTGCCAGCAGTTACTCGAGGGGGGCTGAGCAGTTCTTC
CDR3aa: CASSYSRGAEQFF
j_gene: TRBJ2-1
abundance: .
d_gene: .
v_gene: TRBV6-2/TRBV6-3

CDR3nt: TGTGCCAGTAGCGAAACAGGGCTGCCTGAAGCTTTCTTT
CDR3aa: CASSETGLPEAFF
j_gene: TRBJ1-1
abundance: .
d_gene: .
v_gene: TRBV19

CDR3nt: TGTGCCAGCAGCTCCCCAGCGGGAGGGTACAATGAGCAGTTCTTC
CDR3aa: CASSSPAGGYNEQFF
j_gene: TRBJ2-1
abundance: .
d_gene: TRBD2
v_gene: TRBV7-9

CDR3nt: TGTGCCAGCAGTTTGAGGGGACAGGGGTACGGAAACACCATATATTTT
CDR3aa: CASSLRGQGYGNTIYF
j_gene: TRBJ1-3
abundance: .
d_gene: TRBD1
v_gene: TRBV28

CDR3nt: TGTGCCAGTAGTGTTACAGGGGGAGCGAACACCGGGGAGCTGTTTTTT
CDR3aa: CASSVTGGANTGELFF
j_gene: TRBJ2-2
abundance: .
d_gene: TRBD1
v_gene: TRBV19

CDR3nt: TGTGCCAGCAGTGACTCGACTGCTGGGAAGACTGAAGCTTTCTTT
CDR3aa: CASSDSTAGKTEAFF
j_gene: TRBJ1-1
abundance: .
d_gene: .
v_gene: TRBV6-4

CDR3nt: TGTGCCAGCAGCTTAACGGAGACTGGAAACACCATATATTTT
CDR3aa: CASSLTETGNTIYF
j_gene: TRBJ1-3
abundance: .
d_gene: .
v_gene: TRBV7-9

CDR3nt: TGTGCCAGCAGTGACCCCGGACAGAGCAAACTAGCGGGGGGCTACAATGAGCAGTTCTTC
CDR3aa: CASSDPGQSKLAGGYNEQFF
j_gene: TRBJ2-1
abundance: .
d_gene: TRBD2
v_gene: TRBV2

CDR3nt: TGTGCCAGCAGTTCCGGACAGGCACCATCCCAGCCCCAGCATTTT
CDR3aa: CASSSGQAPSQPQHF
j_gene: TRBJ1-5
abundance: .
d_gene: TRBD1
v_gene: TRBV6-2/TRBV6-3

CDR3nt: TGTGCCAGCAGTGGGCGGACAGGGGCGGAAAAACTGTTTTTT
CDR3aa: CASSGRTGAEKLFF
j_gene: TRBJ1-4
abundance: .
d_gene: TRBD1
v_gene: TRBV25-1

CDR3nt: TGTGCCAGCAGGGGGACAGGAATTATGAACACTGAAGCTTTCTTT
CDR3aa: CASRGTGIMNTEAFF
j_gene: TRBJ1-1
abundance: .
d_gene: TRBD1
v_gene: TRBV2

CDR3nt: TGTGCCGGATATGACAGGGGATACGAGCAGTACTTC
CDR3aa: CAGYDRGYEQYF
j_gene: TRBJ2-7
abundance: .
d_gene: TRBD1
v_gene: TRBV30

CDR3nt: TGTGCCAGCATCCCCGGCGGCTCCTACAATGAGCAGTTCTTC
CDR3aa: CASIPGGSYNEQFF
j_gene: TRBJ2-1
abundance: .
d_gene: .
v_gene: TRBV28

CDR3nt: TGTGCCAGCACCCCTCGGGGGACAGGGGGCGTATACGAGCAGTACTTC
CDR3aa: CASTPRGTGGVYEQYF
j_gene: TRBJ2-7
abundance: once
d_gene: TRBD1
v_gene: TRBV7-9

CDR3nt: TGTGCCAGCAGTGATGGGGTTAACTCCTATAATTCACCCCTCCACTTT
CDR3aa: CASSDGVNSYNSPLHF
j_gene: TRBJ1-6
abundance: .
d_gene: .
v_gene: TRBV6-1

CDR3nt: TGTGCCAGCTCACCACTCCGACCGGGACAGACACCTCTCGTCACCGGGGAGCTGTTTTTT
CDR3aa: CASSPLRPGQTPLVTGELFF
j_gene: TRBJ2-2
abundance: .
d_gene: TRBD1
v_gene: TRBV18

CDR3nt: TGTGCCAGCAGCTTAGGGCGTATTGCGGGCAATCAGCCCCAGCATTTT
CDR3aa: CASSLGRIAGNQPQHF
j_gene: TRBJ1-5
abundance: .
d_gene: .
v_gene: TRBV7-8

CDR3nt: TGTGCCAGCAGTCTATACAACCGGGACAGGGGGCTGAGGAACACTGAAGCTTTCTTT
CDR3aa: CASSLYNRDRGLRNTEAFF
j_gene: TRBJ1-1
abundance: .
d_gene: TRBD1
v_gene: TRBV2

CDR3nt: TGCGCCAGCAGCCAAGATTGGGGGACAGACACAGATACGCAGTATTTT
CDR3aa: CASSQDWGTDTDTQYF
j_gene: TRBJ2-3
abundance: once
d_gene: TRBD1
v_gene: TRBV4-1

CDR3nt: TGCGCCAGCAGCGCGAAGGCGGGAGGGCCTGTCTACGAGCAGTACTTC
CDR3aa: CASSAKAGGPVYEQYF
j_gene: TRBJ2-7
abundance: .
d_gene: TRBD2
v_gene: TRBV5-1

CDR3nt: TGTGCCAGTAGTATTCTAGGGGGCACTGAAGCTTTCTTT
CDR3aa: CASSILGGTEAFF
j_gene: TRBJ1-1
abundance: .
d_gene: .
v_gene: TRBV19

CDR3nt: TGTGCCACCAGTGACACTACAGGGAACTATGGCTACACCTTC
CDR3aa: CATSDTTGNYGYTF
j_gene: TRBJ1-2
abundance: .
d_gene: .
v_gene: TRBV24-1

CDR3nt: TGTGCCAGCTCACCCAATAATATCGTCGGGACAGCGAACACCGGGGAGCTGTTTTTT
CDR3aa: CASSPNNIVGTANTGELFF
j_gene: TRBJ2-2
abundance: .
d_gene: TRBD1
v_gene: TRBV18

CDR3nt: TGTGCCAGCAGCCAAGTGGTTAGCTCCTACAATGAGCAGTTCTTC
CDR3aa: CASSQVVSSYNEQFF
j_gene: TRBJ2-1
abundance: .
d_gene: .
v_gene: TRBV14

CDR3nt: TGTGCCAGCAAGCCCGGGGGGACAGGGGGCGAGCAGTACTTC
CDR3aa: CASKPGGTGGEQYF
j_gene: TRBJ2-7
abundance: .
d_gene: TRBD1
v_gene: TRBV28

CDR3nt: TGTGCCAGCAGTTACACTATGGAAACTGGAAACACCATATATTTT
CDR3aa: CASSYTMETGNTIYF
j_gene: TRBJ1-3
abundance: .
d_gene: .
v_gene: TRBV6-5

CDR3nt: TGTGCCAGCAGCTACGAGACATGGGACACTGAAGCTTTCTTT
CDR3aa: CASSYETWDTEAFF
j_gene: TRBJ1-1
abundance: few
d_gene: .
v_gene: TRBV7-9

CDR3nt: TGTGCCAGCAGCCGACAGTATAATTCACCCCTCCACTTT
CDR3aa: CASSRQYNSPLHF
j_gene: TRBJ1-6
abundance: once
d_gene: .
v_gene: TRBV6-2/TRBV6-3

CDR3nt: TGTGCCAGCACCCTAGCCCCCTACGGGAGTCCGAGCTCCTACAATGAGCAGTTCTTC
CDR3aa: CASTLAPYGSPSSYNEQFF
j_gene: TRBJ2-1
abundance: .
d_gene: .
v_gene: TRBV11-2

CDR3nt: TGCGCCAGCAGCCAAGGCGGGGGGGCCGCAGATACGCAGTATTTT
CDR3aa: CASSQGGGAADTQYF
j_gene: TRBJ2-3
abundance: few
d_gene: TRBD2
v_gene: TRBV4-3

CDR3nt: TGTGCCACCAGTGGGGGGATCTTCACAGATACGCAGTATTTT
CDR3aa: CATSGGIFTDTQYF
j_gene: TRBJ2-3
abundance: .
d_gene: .
v_gene: TRBV24-1

CDR3nt: TGTGCCAGCAGGACAGCCACCTCTGGAAACACCATATATTTT
CDR3aa: CASRTATSGNTIYF
j_gene: TRBJ1-3
abundance: .
d_gene: .
v_gene: TRBV19

CDR3nt: TGCAGCGTTGTGCGACGGAACTTAGAGATGAACACTGAAGCTTTCTTT
CDR3aa: CSVVRRNLEMNTEAFF
j_gene: TRBJ1-1
abundance: .
d_gene: .
v_gene: TRBV29-1